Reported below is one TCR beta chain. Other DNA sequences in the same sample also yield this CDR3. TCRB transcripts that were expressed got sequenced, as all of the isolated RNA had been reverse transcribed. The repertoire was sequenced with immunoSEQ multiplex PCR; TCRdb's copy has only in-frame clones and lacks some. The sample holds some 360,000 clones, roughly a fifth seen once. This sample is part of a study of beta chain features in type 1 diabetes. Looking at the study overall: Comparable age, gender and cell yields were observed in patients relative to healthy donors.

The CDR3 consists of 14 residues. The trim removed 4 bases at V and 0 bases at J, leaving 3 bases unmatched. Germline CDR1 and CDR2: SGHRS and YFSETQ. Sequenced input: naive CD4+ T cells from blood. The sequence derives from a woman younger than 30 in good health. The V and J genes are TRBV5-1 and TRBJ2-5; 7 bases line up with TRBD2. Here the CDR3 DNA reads TGCGCCAGCAGCCTCGGGACTAACCAAGAGACCCAGTACTTC. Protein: CASSLGTNQETQYF.